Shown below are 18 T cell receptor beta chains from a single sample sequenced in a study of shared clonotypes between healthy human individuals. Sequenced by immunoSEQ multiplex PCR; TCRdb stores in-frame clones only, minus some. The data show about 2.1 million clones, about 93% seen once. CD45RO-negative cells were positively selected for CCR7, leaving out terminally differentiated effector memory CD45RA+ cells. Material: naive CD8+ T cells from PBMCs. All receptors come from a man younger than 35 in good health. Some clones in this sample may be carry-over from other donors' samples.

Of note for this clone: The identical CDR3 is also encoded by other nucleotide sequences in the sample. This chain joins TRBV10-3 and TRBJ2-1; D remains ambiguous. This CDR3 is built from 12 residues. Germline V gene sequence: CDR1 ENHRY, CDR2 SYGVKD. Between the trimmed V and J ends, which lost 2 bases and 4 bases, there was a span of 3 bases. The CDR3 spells CAISETYNEQFF. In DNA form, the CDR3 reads TGTGCCATCAGTGAGACATACAATGAGCAGTTCTTC.

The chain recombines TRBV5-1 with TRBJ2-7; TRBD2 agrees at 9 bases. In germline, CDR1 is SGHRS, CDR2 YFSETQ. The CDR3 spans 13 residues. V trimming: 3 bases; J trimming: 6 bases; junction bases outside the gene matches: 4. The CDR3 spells CASSYAGGLEQYF. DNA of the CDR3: TGCGCCAGCAGCTACGCGGGAGGGCTCGAGCAGTACTTC.

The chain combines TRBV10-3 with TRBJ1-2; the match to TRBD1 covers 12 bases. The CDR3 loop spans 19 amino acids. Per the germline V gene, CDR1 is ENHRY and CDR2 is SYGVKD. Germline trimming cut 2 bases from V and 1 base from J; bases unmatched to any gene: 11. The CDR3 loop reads CAISELGGTGGGLNYGYTF. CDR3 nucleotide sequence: TGTGCCATCAGTGAGCTAGGCGGGACAGGGGGCGGACTTAACTATGGCTACACCTTC.

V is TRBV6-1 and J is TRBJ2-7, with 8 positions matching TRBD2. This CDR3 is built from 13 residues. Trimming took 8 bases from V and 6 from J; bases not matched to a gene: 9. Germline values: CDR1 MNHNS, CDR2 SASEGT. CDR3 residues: CASDGGERGEQYF. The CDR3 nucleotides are TGTGCCAGCGACGGGGGGGAAAGAGGCGAGCAGTACTTC.

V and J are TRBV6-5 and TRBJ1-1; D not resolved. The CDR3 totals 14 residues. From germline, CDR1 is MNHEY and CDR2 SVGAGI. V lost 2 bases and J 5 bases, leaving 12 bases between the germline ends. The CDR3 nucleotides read TGTGCCAGCAGTTACGGCGCAGGCGAAACTGAAGCTTTCTTT. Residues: CASSYGAGETEAFF.

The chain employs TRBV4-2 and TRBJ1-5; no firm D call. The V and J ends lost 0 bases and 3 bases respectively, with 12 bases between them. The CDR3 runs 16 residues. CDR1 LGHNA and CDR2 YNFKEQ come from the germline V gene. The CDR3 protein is CASSQEFSIFNQPQHF. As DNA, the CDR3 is TGTGCCAGCAGCCAAGAATTCTCTATATTCAATCAGCCCCAGCATTTT.

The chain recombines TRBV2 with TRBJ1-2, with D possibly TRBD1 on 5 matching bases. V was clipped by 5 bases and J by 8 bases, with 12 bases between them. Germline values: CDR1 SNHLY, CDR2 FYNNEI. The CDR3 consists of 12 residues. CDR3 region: CASSQSEGGYTF. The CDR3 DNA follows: TGTGCCAGCAGTCAATCGGAGGGGGGCTACACCTTC.

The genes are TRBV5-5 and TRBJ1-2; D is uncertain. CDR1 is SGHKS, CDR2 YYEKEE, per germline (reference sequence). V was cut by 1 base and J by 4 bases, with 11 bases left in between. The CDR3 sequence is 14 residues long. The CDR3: CASSLSGRSYGYTF. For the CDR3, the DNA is TGTGCCAGCAGCTTGAGCGGACGATCCTATGGCTACACCTTC.

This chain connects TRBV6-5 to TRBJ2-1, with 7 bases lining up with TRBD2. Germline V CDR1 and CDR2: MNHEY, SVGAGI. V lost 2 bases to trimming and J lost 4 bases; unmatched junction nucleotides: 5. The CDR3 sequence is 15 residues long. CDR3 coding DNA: TGTGCCAGCAGTTACGAGGGAGGGCCGTACAATGAGCAGTTCTTC. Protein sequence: CASSYEGGPYNEQFF.

The CDR3: CASSEPGQGDGYTF. The CDR3 DNA is TGTGCCAGCAGTGAACCGGGACAGGGTGATGGCTACACCTTC. The genes are TRBV7-9 and TRBJ1-2, with 9 bases fitting TRBD1. V lost 6 bases and J lost 6; bases outside the gene matches: 8. The germline V gene has CDR1 SEHNR and CDR2 FQNEAQ (reference sequence). The CDR3 totals 14 residues.

CDR3 sequence: CASIMAPNGNQPQHF. The CDR3 DNA is TGTGCCAGCATCATGGCCCCAAACGGCAATCAGCCCCAGCATTTT. V and J are TRBV28 and TRBJ1-5; D call uncertain. V was trimmed by 7 bases and J by 2 bases, leaving 15 bases between them. In germline, CDR1 is MDHEN, CDR2 SYDVKM. The CDR3 covers 15 residues.

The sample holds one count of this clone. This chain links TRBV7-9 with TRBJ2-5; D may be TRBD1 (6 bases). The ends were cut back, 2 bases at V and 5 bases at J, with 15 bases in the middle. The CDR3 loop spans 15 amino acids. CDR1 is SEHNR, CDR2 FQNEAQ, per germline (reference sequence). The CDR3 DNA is TGTGCCAGCAGCTTACCACCGCAGGGGTTGGAGACCCAGTACTTC. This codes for CASSLPPQGLETQYF.

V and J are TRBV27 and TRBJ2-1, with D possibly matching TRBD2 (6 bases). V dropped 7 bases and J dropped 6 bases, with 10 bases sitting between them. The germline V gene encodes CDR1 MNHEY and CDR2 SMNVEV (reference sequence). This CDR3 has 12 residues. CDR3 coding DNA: TGTGCCAGCAAGGACTATTCCAATGAGCAGTTCTTC. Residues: CASKDYSNEQFF.

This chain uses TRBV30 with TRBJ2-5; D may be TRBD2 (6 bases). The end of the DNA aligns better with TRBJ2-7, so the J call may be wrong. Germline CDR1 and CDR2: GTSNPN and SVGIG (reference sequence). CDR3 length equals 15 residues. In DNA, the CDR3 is TGTGCCTGGGGAAAATCCGGGACTCCTCCCTACGAGCAGTACTTC. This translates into CAWGKSGTPPYEQYF.

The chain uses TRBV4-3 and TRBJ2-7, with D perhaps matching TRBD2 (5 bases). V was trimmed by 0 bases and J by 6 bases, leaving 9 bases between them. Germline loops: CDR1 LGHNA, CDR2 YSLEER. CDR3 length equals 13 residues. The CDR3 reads CASSQERRGEQYF. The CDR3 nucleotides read TGCGCCAGCAGCCAAGAGAGACGGGGCGAGCAGTACTTC.

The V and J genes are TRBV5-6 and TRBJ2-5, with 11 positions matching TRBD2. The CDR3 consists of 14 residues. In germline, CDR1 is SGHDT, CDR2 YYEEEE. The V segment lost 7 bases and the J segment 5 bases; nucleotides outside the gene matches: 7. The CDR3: CASSIAGGMETQYF. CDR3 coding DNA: TGTGCCAGCTCCATAGCGGGAGGGATGGAGACCCAGTACTTC.

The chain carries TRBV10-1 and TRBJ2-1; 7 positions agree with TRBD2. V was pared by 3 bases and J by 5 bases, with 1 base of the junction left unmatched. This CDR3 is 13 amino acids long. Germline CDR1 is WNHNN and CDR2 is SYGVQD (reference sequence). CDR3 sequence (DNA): TGCGCCAGCAGTGAAGGGACTAACAATGAGCAGTTCTTC. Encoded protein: CASSEGTNNEQFF.

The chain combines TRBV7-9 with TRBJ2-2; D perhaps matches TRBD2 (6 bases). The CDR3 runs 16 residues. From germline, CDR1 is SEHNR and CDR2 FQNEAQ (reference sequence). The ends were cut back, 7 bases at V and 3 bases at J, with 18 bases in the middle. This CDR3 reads CASITLGGPDTGELFF. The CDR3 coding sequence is TGTGCCAGCATCACCCTCGGAGGGCCAGACACCGGGGAGCTGTTTTTT.